What follows is one TCR beta chain and its context. This entry is derived from a study of blood T cell repertoires in COVID-19. Background on the study: Samples of COVID-19 (acute and convalescent) were obtained from the United States, Italy and Spain. The cDNA or gDNA used as material had been derived from T cells, B-cell-depleted T cells, or PBMCs.

As originally analysed: Estimation of nucleated cell counts relied on the amplification of reference gene primers. Clones were read by immunoSEQ multiplex PCR, and TCRdb kept only the in-frame ones, dropping some. V and J calls and clone size come straight from that table; D and trimming were deduced from the DNA. The table shows roughly 190,000 clones, with 84% occurring only once. Seattle researchers signed up patients amid active infection and tracked them longitudinally. The CDR3 consists of 14 residues. Germline CDR1 reads SGHDN; CDR2 reads FVKESK. The V and J ends lost 4 bases and 7 bases, in that order; junction bases with no gene match: 9.

This rearrangement joins TRBV14 to TRBJ1-1, with 7 bases fitting TRBD1. Sequencing used peripheral blood. This receptor was obtained from a woman aged 65 to 85 with COVID-19, enrolled during active disease. CDR3 protein: CASSLLGGTVEAFF. The CDR3 DNA sequence: TGTGCCAGCAGCCTACTAGGGGGGACAGTTGAAGCTTTCTTT.